The clone carrying this TCR beta chain came up a few times. Antigen unknown. This entry belongs to a study of beta chain features in type 1 diabetes. General study results and limits: There were fewer insertions and more deletions at the VDJ junctions of type 1 diabetes patients. A potential influence of HLA type upon TCRB rearrangement remained unresolved herein. Possible PCR preference for shorter templates applied equally to patients and controls. All four CD4+ subsets of Type 1 diabetes patients contained TCRB CDR3s that were moderately but significantly shorter.

CD45RO/CCR7/CD25/CD127/CD95/CD27 separated CD4+ naive, central memory, regulatory and stem cell-like memory cells by sorting. All of the isolated RNA was reverse transcribed, so expressed TCRB transcripts were sequenced. This table comes from immunoSEQ multiplex PCR, and its TCRdb copy is limited to in-frame clones, with some not included. The sample lists hundreds of thousands of clones, 15% occurring once. V was shortened by 0 bases and J by 0 bases, with 13 bases between the two germline ends. Per germline, CDR1 SGDLS and CDR2 YYNGEE. CDR3 length: 17 amino acids. The V and J genes are TRBV9 and TRBJ1-3; D not resolved. This TCR came from a man between 18 and 35 years old with type 1 diabetes. Sequenced: naive CD4+ T cells from blood. Here the CDR3 reads CASSVGPEGFSGNTIYF. The DNA for the CDR3 is TGTGCCAGCAGCGTAGGTCCAGAGGGCTTCTCTGGAAACACCATATATTTT.